The 8 T cell receptor beta chains below come from one sample, sequenced in a study of breast tumors, draining lymph nodes, adjacent tissues. Samples came from axillary lymph nodes draining the breast cancer. Using its own MiXCR run on the multiplex PCR reads, TCRdb lists one record per CDR3 protein. This table has around 190,000 distinct CDR3 sequences, approximately 33% appearing once. Sample: axillary lymph node tissue. The receptors stem from a female donor with breast cancer. Some clones in this sample may be carry-over from other donors' samples.

This rearrangement joins TRBV19 to TRBJ2-2, with 9 positions matching TRBD1. Trimming took 9 bases from V and 6 from J; bases not matched to a gene: 23. Germline V gene data show CDR1 as LNHDA and CDR2 as SQIVND (reference sequence). This CDR3 has 19 residues. The CDR3 DNA follows: TGTGCCAGCTATCGACCGGGACAGGGAACGAAAGATGGACCCGGGGAGCTGTTTTTT. Its translation: CASYRPGQGTKDGPGELFF.

This sequence joins TRBV7-7 and TRBJ2-2; 9 nucleotides align to TRBD2. Germline V gene data show CDR1 as SSHAT and CDR2 as FNYEAQ (reference sequence). The CDR3 has 13 residues. The CDR3 region has the DNA TGTGCTAGAGTACTAGCGGGCACCGGGGAGCTGTTTTTT. Translating it yields CARVLAGTGELFF.

Worth noting for this clonotype: A single base separates this from a much larger clone, so it may be a read error. The chain joins TRBV11-2 to TRBJ1-2; TRBD1 might be the D (6 bases). From germline, CDR1 is SGHAT and CDR2 FQNNGV. CDR3 size: 15 residues. Trimming shortened V by 3 bases and J by 6 bases, and 17 bases separated the two germline ends. The CDR3: CASSFGTLTDDGYTF. As DNA, the CDR3 is TGTGCCAGCAGCTTCGGGACACTAACGGATGATGGCTACACCTTC.

This clonotype has ten or more counts. The rearrangement links TRBV9 to TRBJ2-5; perhaps TRBD1 as D (6 bases). Trimming pared 3 bases from V and 1 base from J, leaving 19 bases between. Germline V gene data show CDR1 as SGDLS and CDR2 as YYNGEE. This CDR3 is built from 17 residues. CDR3 residues: CASSALETRGPQETQYF. The CDR3 coding sequence is TGTGCCAGCAGCGCTCTAGAGACCAGGGGCCCCCAAGAGACCCAGTACTTC. Filled out from reference TRBV9 and TRBJ2-5, the complete variable domain reads DSGVTQTPKHLITATGQRVTLRCSPRSGDLSVYWYQQSLDQGLQFLIQYYNGEERAKGNILERFSAQQFPDLHSELNLSSLELGDSALYFCASSALETRGPQETQYFGPGTRLLVL.

This clonotype came up a few times. The chain combines TRBV7-9 with TRBJ1-1, with D unresolved. Trimming removed 3 bases from V and 1 base from J, with 6 bases in between. CDR1 and CDR2 from the germline V gene are SEHNR and FQNEAQ (reference sequence). The CDR3 covers 13 residues. In DNA, the CDR3 is TGTGCCAGCAGCTTGTGGGAGAACACTGAAGCTTTCTTT. This translates into CASSLWENTEAFF.

This chain uses TRBV3-1 with TRBJ2-2, with 9 nucleotides matching TRBD1. With 4 bases clipped from V and 5 bases from J, the junction kept 5 bases outside the gene matches. From germline, CDR1 is LGHDT and CDR2 YNNKEL (reference sequence). CDR3 length: 15 amino acids. Here the CDR3 DNA reads TGTGCCAGCAGCCCCGACAGGGGGTGGACCGGGGAGCTGTTTTTT. It is translated as CASSPDRGWTGELFF.

This clonotype was observed many times. The V call is TRBV7-9, the J call TRBJ2-7, with D perhaps TRBD1 or TRBD2 (7 bases each). In germline, CDR1 is SEHNR, CDR2 FQNEAQ (reference sequence). The CDR3 spans 17 residues. V was pared by 1 base and J by 7 bases, with 23 bases between. The CDR3 sequence is CASSLGGGTGVLREQYF. The CDR3, as DNA: TGTGCCAGCAGCTTAGGGGGGGGTACAGGGGTCCTACGAGAGCAGTACTTC. Complete variable domain (other parts from reference TRBV7-9 and TRBJ2-7): DTGVSQNPRHKITKRGQNVTFRCDPISEHNRLYWYRQTLGQGPEFLTYFQNEAQLEKSRLLSDRFSAERPKGSFSTLEIQRTEQGDSAMYLCASSLGGGTGVLREQYFGPGTRLTVT.

The sample holds many counts of this clonotype. V gene TRBV5-1 combines with J gene TRBJ2-1; D is unclear. The CDR3 extends over 12 amino acids. V was trimmed by 4 bases and J by 5 bases, leaving 7 bases between them. Germline V CDR1 and CDR2: SGHRS, YFSETQ. CDR3 DNA sequence: TGCGCCAGCAGCCGAGAAGACAATGAGCAGTTCTTC. It encodes CASSREDNEQFF.